Many counts were recorded for the clone carrying this TCR beta chain. The V gene end was trimmed by 5 bases and the J gene end by 7 bases; junction bases not matched to a gene: 6. Germline V gene lookup returns CDR1 SGDLS and CDR2 YYNGEE. This CDR3 has 14 amino acids. cDNA molecules, individually, were tagged with unique molecular identifiers. MiXCR, run by TCRdb on the 5' RACE reads, gives a single entry per CDR3 protein. This sample has tens of thousands of distinct CDR3 sequences, with around 6% found just once. The data originate from a study of early T cells in non-severe SARS-CoV-2 infection. The chain employs TRBV9 and TRBJ1-6; TRBD1 aligns across 7 bases. This sequence was found in an adult who was a healthcare worker with PCR-confirmed SARS-CoV-2 infection or an uninfected control (not recorded which). Sequences were obtained from whole blood. DNA for the CDR3: TGTGCCAGCAGTGGACGGGACAGCAATTCACCCCTCCACTTT. Protein product: CASSGRDSNSPLHF.